Reported below is one TCR beta chain. Its cognate antigen is unknown. The record originates from a study of T cell responses to AZD1222 COVID-19 vaccine. CDR3 size: 10 residues. V dropped 10 bases and J dropped 5 bases, with 5 bases sitting between them. General observations from the study: After two AZD1222 doses, spike-specific TCR breadth and depth rose versus day 0. It should be noted that donors were predominantly white British and more often female, and clonal diversity was possibly underestimated.

Measured with immunoSEQ multiplex PCR; TCRdb has only the in-frame clones, and not every one. The sample includes 90,000 to 150,000 clones, approximately 90% seen only once; the top ten take roughly 3.5%. Sequenced material: peripheral blood, taken on day 0 of AZD1222 vaccination. The origin of this receptor is an adult in good health. The J gene is TRBJ2-2, the V gene TRBV12-3 or TRBV12-4; no firm D call. CDR3 DNA sequence: TGTGCCACCCCTACCGGGGAGCTGTTTTTT. As protein: CATPTGELFF.